The rows below give T cell receptor beta chains drawn from one sample of a study of T-cell reconstitution after alpha-beta-depleted transplantation in children. TCRdb reprocessed the PCR reads via MiXCR and lists one record per CDR3 protein. The data contain approximately 420,000 distinct CDR3 sequences, approximately 10% of them singletons. Sequenced material: PBMCs from the stem cell graft donor, taken from the stem cell graft. These receptors were collected from a human donor who donated a stem cell graft to a child with acute myeloid leukemia. CDR3s include the opening cysteine and the closing phenylalanine or tryptophan. Fields, in order: clone size, J gene, V gene, D gene, CDR3 length, CDR3 DNA, CDR3 protein. A D gene is named only where the DNA matches it firmly. Size is omitted from some rows. Given values are once, few, many or a class for expanded clones.

>-|TRBJ2-3|TRBV15|-|14
TGTGCCACCAGCAGAGCGGGGTTCACAGATACGCAGTATTTT
CATSRAGFTDTQYF
>few|TRBJ2-5|TRBV11-2|-|18
TGTGCCAGCAGCTTAGTTCACGCATCGAGACAGGGAGGCGAGACCCAGTACTTC
CASSLVHASRQGGETQYF
>-|TRBJ2-3|TRBV7-8|TRBD2|17
TGTGCCAGCAGCTTAGGGACTAGCGGGGGATTCACAGATACGCAGTATTTT
CASSLGTSGGFTDTQYF
>-|TRBJ1-1|TRBV12-3/TRBV12-4|TRBD1|15
TGTGCCAGCAGTCCGGGACAGGGGGAGGAAACTGAAGCTTTCTTT
CASSPGQGEETEAFF
>few|TRBJ2-1|TRBV7-2|-|13
TGTGCCAGCAGCTCCTATCTAGACAATGAGCAGTTCTTC
CASSSYLDNEQFF
>once|TRBJ2-2|TRBV7-9|TRBD1|16
TGTGCCAGCAGCTTCGCCGGGACAGGGGTAGGCGGGGAGCTGTTTTTT
CASSFAGTGVGGELFF
>many|TRBJ2-5|TRBV7-9|-|12
TGTGCCAGCAGCTTCAGCTGGGAGACCCAGTACTTC
CASSFSWETQYF
>many|TRBJ2-3|TRBV6-2/TRBV6-3|-|14
TGTGCCAGCATCGAGAGTACGGGCACAGATACGCAGTATTTT
CASIESTGTDTQYF
>few|TRBJ2-4|TRBV5-1|-|18
TGCGCCAGCAGTGCCAGACCCAGGACCCCGGCTATGTTAAACATTCAGTACTTC
CASSARPRTPAMLNIQYF
>many|TRBJ2-2|TRBV20-1|-|16
TGCAGTGCTAGAGATCTAGGAGGGGGGCACACCGGGGAGCTGTTTTTT
CSARDLGGGHTGELFF
>-|TRBJ2-1|TRBV20-1|-|15
TGCAGTGCTAGTCTGGGGCGGGGCTCCTACAATGAGCAGTTCTTC
CSASLGRGSYNEQFF
>many|TRBJ2-3|TRBV29-1|-|12
TGCAGCGTTGTGGGGCTAGTAGATACGCAGTATTTT
CSVVGLVDTQYF
>few|TRBJ2-1|TRBV7-2|TRBD2|13
TGTGCCAGCAGCTTAGCCGGGACTAGCGGTATGTTCTTC
CASSLAGTSGMFF
>-|TRBJ1-1|TRBV6-5|TRBD1|15
TGTGCCAGCAGTTTCAAGACAGGGTGGCACACTGAAGCTTTCTTT
CASSFKTGWHTEAFF
>many|TRBJ2-3|TRBV5-1|-|15
TGCGCCAGCAGTGGACTACCGCGGTCCACAGATACGCAGTATTTT
CASSGLPRSTDTQYF
>many|TRBJ2-5|TRBV20-1|TRBD2|16
TGCAGTGCTAGAGGGGACGGAGCGGGGGGGCCGGAGACCCAGTACTTC
CSARGDGAGGPETQYF
>few|TRBJ2-2|TRBV29-1|-|12
TGCAGCGTTGAAGATCTGGCCGGGGAGCTGTTTTTT
CSVEDLAGELFF
>many|TRBJ1-4|TRBV20-1|-|14
TGCAGTGCACACATGGGGGCCACTAATGAAAAACTGTTTTTT
CSAHMGATNEKLFF
>many|TRBJ2-2|TRBV20-1|-|15
TGCAGTGCTAGTGCTCCAGGGGCCGACACCGGGGAGCTGTTTTTT
CSASAPGADTGELFF
>-|TRBJ2-1|TRBV18|TRBD2|15
TGTGCCAGCTCACCGAAACTAGCGGGAGCGATTGAGCAGTTCTTC
CASSPKLAGAIEQFF
>few|TRBJ2-7|TRBV15|-|15
TGTGCCACCAGCAGAGATCTCGGGGTTGGGCACGAGCAGTACTTC
CATSRDLGVGHEQYF
>-|TRBJ2-3|TRBV7-3|TRBD2|14
TGTGCCAGCAGCTTACCCGGGACTAGCTTTACGCAGTATTTT
CASSLPGTSFTQYF
>-|TRBJ2-3|TRBV5-5|TRBD2|17
TGTGCCAGCAGCTTGGAAGGGTTGGGACTAGCTTATGATACGCAGTATTTT
CASSLEGLGLAYDTQYF
>few|TRBJ2-7|TRBV6-2/TRBV6-3|TRBD2|14
TGTGCCAGCAGTTTACTAGCGGGAGGCCGCGAGCAGTACTTC
CASSLLAGGREQYF